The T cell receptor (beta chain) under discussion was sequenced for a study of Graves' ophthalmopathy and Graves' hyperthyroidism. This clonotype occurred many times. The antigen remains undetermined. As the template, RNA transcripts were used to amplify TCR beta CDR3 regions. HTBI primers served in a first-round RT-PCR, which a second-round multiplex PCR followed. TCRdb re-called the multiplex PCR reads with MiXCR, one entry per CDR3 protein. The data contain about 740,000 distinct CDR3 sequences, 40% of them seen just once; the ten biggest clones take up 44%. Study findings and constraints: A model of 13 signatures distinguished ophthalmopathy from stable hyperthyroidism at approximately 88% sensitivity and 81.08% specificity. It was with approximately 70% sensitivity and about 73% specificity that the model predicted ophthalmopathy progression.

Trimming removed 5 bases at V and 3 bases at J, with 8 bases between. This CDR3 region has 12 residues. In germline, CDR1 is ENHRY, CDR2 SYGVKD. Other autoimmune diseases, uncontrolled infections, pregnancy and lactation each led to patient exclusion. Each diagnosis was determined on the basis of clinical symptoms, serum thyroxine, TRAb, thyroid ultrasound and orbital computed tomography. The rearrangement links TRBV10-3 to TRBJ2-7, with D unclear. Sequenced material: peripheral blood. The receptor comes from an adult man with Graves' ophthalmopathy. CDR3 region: CAISTDRYEQYF. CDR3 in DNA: TGTGCCATCAGTACGGACCGCTACGAGCAGTACTTC.